This T cell receptor beta chain was identified in a study of T-cell reconstitution after alpha-beta-depleted transplantation in children. CDR3 length equals 14 residues. Germline loops: CDR1 SGHAT, CDR2 FQNNGV. Trimming took off 6 bases at V and 2 bases at J, with 8 bases between the two ends. Unique molecular identifiers featured in how the TCRbeta library was prepared. TCRdb reprocessed the PCR reads with MiXCR, giving one entry per CDR3 protein. The sample lists approximately 520,000 distinct CDR3 sequences; about 30% were seen once. The material was PBMCs from the stem cell graft donor, obtained from the stem cell graft. The rearrangement uses TRBV11-2 and TRBJ2-6; D is unresolved. The clonotype was recovered from a human donor who donated a stem cell graft to a child with aplastic anemia. In DNA, the CDR3 is TGTGCCAGCAGAAGGGCCCCTGGGGCCAACGTCCTGACTTTC. Its protein product is CASRRAPGANVLTF.